These 20 T cell receptor beta chains were all obtained from the same sample, sequenced in a study of OX40 agonist ivuxolimab in advanced cancers. Assay: immunoSEQ multiplex PCR; the TCRdb copy retains only in-frame clones and omits some. The sample shows 55,000 to 70,000 clones, more than 80% of them seen only once. The sample was CD4+ or CD8+ T cells sorted from blood, taken in a trial of the OX40 agonist ivuxolimab. The origin of the receptors is an adult with an advanced solid tumor such as melanoma, head and neck, liver or kidney cancer.

V and J are TRBV2 and TRBJ1-4, with D perhaps matching TRBD1 (6 bases). V was shortened by 5 bases and J by 4 bases, with 14 bases between the two germline ends. This CDR3 region has 15 residues. CDR1 SNHLY and CDR2 FYNNEI come from the germline V gene. CDR3 nucleotides: TGTGCCAGCAGTACTTCCGACAGGAGTAATGAAAAACTGTTTTTT. Translated: CASSTSDRSNEKLFF.

This chain connects TRBV28 to TRBJ1-5, with 8 bases aligning to TRBD1. CDR3 length equals 16 residues. V gave up 3 bases and J gave up 2 bases; unmatched junction bases: 6. Germline CDR1 and CDR2: MDHEN and SYDVKM. The CDR3 nucleotides read TGTGCCAGCAGTTTTTCCAGGGGGCAGGGCAATCAGCCCCAGCATTTT. Translated, it gives CASSFSRGQGNQPQHF.

CDR3 protein: CASSSTRGSTQYF. The DNA of the CDR3 is TGTGCCAGTTCCTCAACTAGGGGTAGCACCCAGTACTTC. V and J are TRBV28 and TRBJ2-5; TRBD1 or TRBD2 may be the D gene (5 bases each). Trimming removed 9 bases at V and 8 bases at J, with 19 bases between. CDR3 size: 13 residues. Germline values: CDR1 MDHEN, CDR2 SYDVKM.

V and J are TRBV25-1 and TRBJ2-1; D ambiguous. V was shortened by 4 bases and J by 6 bases, with 7 bases between the two germline ends. CDR1 is MGHDK and CDR2 is SYGVNS in the germline V gene. The CDR3 is 12 amino acids. CDR3 nucleotide sequence: TGTGCCAGCAGTGTTGACGGCAATGAGCAGTTCTTC. Protein: CASSVDGNEQFF.

V and J are TRBV6-1 and TRBJ2-1; either TRBD1 or TRBD2 may supply D (7 bases each). The V gene lost 10 bases and the J gene lost 3 bases, with 19 bases spanning the gap. Germline CDR1 and CDR2: MNHNS and SASEGT. The CDR3 is 15 amino acids. CDR3 residues: CAMGGGSFLYNEQFF. CDR3 coding DNA: TGTGCCATGGGAGGGGGCTCTTTTCTCTACAATGAGCAGTTCTTC.

The V and J genes are TRBV6-1 and TRBJ2-3; no definite D call. In germline, CDR1 is MNHNS, CDR2 SASEGT. This CDR3 is 14 amino acids long. The germline V and J ends were trimmed by 0 bases and 4 bases, with 8 bases remaining between them. This chain's CDR3 is CASSEAAPPDTQYF. The DNA of the CDR3 is TGTGCCAGCAGTGAAGCAGCACCCCCAGATACGCAGTATTTT.

The chain links TRBV28 to TRBJ1-2; no clear D gene. There are 11 residues in the CDR3. V was pared by 5 bases and J by 7 bases, with 8 bases between. Germline V gives CDR1 MDHEN, CDR2 SYDVKM. The CDR3 DNA reads as TGTGCCAGCAGTCCGGACGCTGGCTACACCTTC. Translating gives CASSPDAGYTF.

Note on this clone: This same CDR3 is encoded by further DNA sequences in the sample. The V call is TRBV11-2, the J call TRBJ2-2, with D possibly matching TRBD2 (5 bases). Germline values: CDR1 SGHAT, CDR2 FQNNGV. The CDR3 has 13 amino acids. The V end was cut by 10 bases, the J end by 2 bases, with 11 bases between. CDR3 in amino acids: CATDGGNTGELFF. CDR3 sequence (DNA): TGTGCCACAGACGGAGGAAACACCGGGGAGCTGTTTTTT.

The chain joins TRBV6-1 to TRBJ2-2, with TRBD1 matching 7 bases. The ends lost 6 bases at V and 3 bases at J; junction bases unmatched: 7. CDR3 length: 15 amino acids. Germline CDR1 and CDR2: MNHNS and SASEGT. The CDR3 coding sequence is TGTGCCAGCAGCTTCGGGACAGCTGACACCGGGGAGCTGTTTTTT. Amino acids: CASSFGTADTGELFF.

The genes are TRBV2 and TRBJ1-2; D ambiguous. Germline lookup yields CDR1 SNHLY and CDR2 FYNNEI. The CDR3 has 14 residues. V was clipped by 5 bases and J by 5 bases, with 15 bases between them. The CDR3 here is CASSLSRSLYGYTF. The CDR3 nucleotides read TGTGCCAGCAGTCTAAGTCGATCCCTTTATGGCTACACCTTC.

The CDR3 loop is CARSQLAGGCDEQFF. CDR3 bases: TGTGCCAGAAGCCAACTAGCGGGAGGGTGCGATGAGCAGTTCTTC. The chain recombines TRBV5-3 with TRBJ2-1, with 13 bases lining up with TRBD2. TRBV5-3 is an ORF, and what it does is uncertain. Trimming at V came to 4 bases and at J to 8 bases, leaving 6 bases not matched to a gene. The CDR3 runs 15 residues.

The rearrangement uses TRBV19 and TRBJ2-3; 8 nucleotides line up with TRBD1. This CDR3 region has 14 residues. Unmatched junction bases numbered 4, after V lost 6 bases and J lost 2 bases. Germline V gene data show CDR1 as LNHDA and CDR2 as SQIVND (reference sequence). The CDR3 reads CASSRGQDTDTQYF. The CDR3, as DNA: TGTGCCAGTAGCCGGGGACAGGACACAGATACGCAGTATTTT.

The J gene is TRBJ1-4, the V gene TRBV6-1; 10 nucleotides align to TRBD1. The germline V gene encodes CDR1 MNHNS and CDR2 SASEGT. V lost 3 bases and J lost 4; bases outside the gene matches: 5. CDR3 length: 16 amino acids. CDR3 in DNA: TGTGCCAGCAGTGAGGGACAGGGGCTCGGTAATGAAAAACTGTTTTTT. Amino acids: CASSEGQGLGNEKLFF.

The rearrangement uses TRBV15 and TRBJ1-4; the D gene is possibly TRBD1 (5 bases). This CDR3 region has 15 residues. Trimming cost V 0 bases and J 8 bases, with 13 bases left between them. Germline V gives CDR1 LNHNV, CDR2 YYDKDF (reference sequence). For the CDR3, the DNA is TGTGCCACCAGCAGAGATGGGCAGGGCGGAGAAAAACTGTTTTTT. Translating gives CATSRDGQGGEKLFF.

The genes are TRBV14 and TRBJ2-1; 8 nucleotides align to TRBD1. The junction had 12 bases not matched to a gene; V was cut back by 2 bases and J by 0 bases. Germline V gene lookup returns CDR1 SGHDN and CDR2 FVKESK. The length of the CDR3 is 19 residues. DNA for the CDR3: TGTGCCAGCAGCCAATGGGACAGGACACCCCGAGTCTCCTACAATGAGCAGTTCTTC. Protein: CASSQWDRTPRVSYNEQFF.

V gene TRBV6-6 combines with J gene TRBJ1-1, with D possibly being TRBD1 (5 bases). The V end lost 3 bases, the J end lost 7 bases, and 18 bases lay between the germline ends. The CDR3 sequence is 15 residues long. CDR1 is MNHNY, CDR2 SVGAGI, per germline (reference sequence). DNA of the CDR3: TGTGCCAGCAGTTATCACACGACAGAAAATTTTGAAGCTTTCTTT. This sequence encodes CASSYHTTENFEAFF.

The chain carries TRBV2 and TRBJ1-1, with 8 bases matching TRBD1. After removal of 3 bases from V and 5 bases from J, the junction contained 5 bases not matched to a gene. CDR1 is SNHLY, CDR2 FYNNEI, per germline. There are 14 residues in the CDR3. CDR3 bases: TGTGCCAGCAGTGAGTTCCGGACAGGGACTGAAGCTTTCTTT. Translating gives CASSEFRTGTEAFF.

As DNA, the CDR3 is TGTGCCAGCAGCTTAAGGTCAGGGGCCGCCTACGAGCAGTACTTC. It is translated as CASSLRSGAAYEQYF. The chain has TRBV7-2 and TRBJ2-7; TRBD1 is a possible D gene (6 bases). Trimming took 2 bases from V and 2 from J, leaving 13 bases between them. Germline CDR1 is SGHTA and CDR2 is FQGNSA. The CDR3 loop spans 15 amino acids.

The rearrangement uses TRBV6-5 and TRBJ2-7; D is possibly TRBD1 (6 bases). Germline CDR1 MNHEY, CDR2 SVGAGI. V was cut by 0 bases and J by 1 base, with 7 bases left in between. This CDR3 region has 14 residues. Written as DNA, the CDR3 is TGTGCCAGCAGTTACTCAGGACAGTCCTACGAGCAGTACTTC. This encodes CASSYSGQSYEQYF.

This clone showed up just a few times. This chain links TRBV10-2 with TRBJ2-1; TRBD1 matches 8 bases. Germline V gives CDR1 WSHSY, CDR2 SAAADI. With 8 bases clipped from V and 6 bases from J, the junction kept 9 bases outside the gene matches. The CDR3 length is 14 residues. The CDR3 protein is CASGDRGVFNEQFF. In nucleotides, the CDR3 is TGCGCCAGCGGCGACAGGGGAGTTTTCAATGAGCAGTTCTTC.